This T cell receptor beta chain comes out of a study of metastatic and nonmetastatic thyroid tumors. V was pared by 3 bases and J by 7 bases, with 7 bases between. Germline V gene data show CDR1 as MRHNA and CDR2 as SNTAGT. This CDR3 region has 13 residues. All patients were treatment-naive before thyroid surgery. TCRdb re-analyzed the PCR reads through MiXCR. This repertoire shows tens of thousands of clones, roughly 18% found once; its top ten account for over 9.5%. By sample share, this clone is medium-sized. The TCR comes from a female donor with papillary thyroid cancer or a benign thyroid nodule (not recorded which). Some clones in this sample may be carry-over from other donors' samples. Input material: blood. The chain carries TRBV6-4 and TRBJ1-6, with D perhaps matching TRBD1 (5 bases). The CDR3 sequence is CASSDRGNSPLHF. DNA for the CDR3: TGTGCCAGCAGTGATAGGGGAAATTCACCCCTCCACTTT.